A selection of T cell receptor beta chains follows, all from one sample in a study of blood T cell repertoires in COVID-19. Generated by immunoSEQ multiplex PCR, the TCRdb table keeps only in-frame clones and is missing some. This table holds about 260,000 clones, approximately 90% found once. The sequenced material came from peripheral blood. The source is a middle-aged woman with acute or convalescent COVID-19. Each CDR3 is given with its conserved first and last residue. A D gene is named only where the DNA matches it firmly. Size is stated for part of the rows, as once, few or many counts, or as a class when the clone is expanded.

j_call	clone_size	v_call	d_call	cdr3_nt	cdr3_aa
TRBJ2-3	.	TRBV15	TRBD1	TGTGCCACCAGCAGGATTTTAACAGGGGGCACAGATACGCAGTATTTT	CATSRILTGGTDTQYF
TRBJ1-2	.	TRBV18	.	TGTGCCAGCTCACCGGGCTCACACTATGGCTACACCTTC	CASSPGSHYGYTF
TRBJ1-3	.	TRBV7-6	TRBD1	TGTGCCAGCAGCTCGAAGGAGGACAGGGGAATTGCCGGAAACACCATATATTTT	CASSSKEDRGIAGNTIYF
TRBJ2-1	.	TRBV19	TRBD2	TGTGCCAGTAAAACTAGCGGGGGGCCGGGTTATGAGCAGTTCTTC	CASKTSGGPGYEQFF
TRBJ2-2	.	TRBV19	.	TGTGCCAGTAGTATGTACAGAAACACCGGGGAGCTGTTTTTT	CASSMYRNTGELFF
TRBJ1-5	.	TRBV19	.	TGTGCCAGTAGTCGGCAGGTAGGTCAGCCCCAGCATTTT	CASSRQVGQPQHF
TRBJ1-1	once	TRBV9	.	TGTGCCAGCAGCGTAGACAGGGCGGTTGATGAAGCTTTCTTT	CASSVDRAVDEAFF
TRBJ1-3	.	TRBV7-2	.	TGTGCCAGCAGCTCGCGGGCTACCTCTGGAAACACCATATATTTT	CASSSRATSGNTIYF
TRBJ1-5	once	TRBV6-2/TRBV6-3	.	TGTGCCAGCAGTTATGTTCAACAGGGAAATCAGCCCCAGCATTTT	CASSYVQQGNQPQHF
TRBJ1-5	.	TRBV19	TRBD1	TGTGCCAGTAGTCGAACAGGGGGCGCGAACCTTAATCAGCCCCAGCATTTT	CASSRTGGANLNQPQHF
TRBJ1-4	once	TRBV18	.	TGTGCCAGCTCACCACCGGGAGGGCTGGGCAGCGGTAATGAAAAACTGTTTTTT	CASSPPGGLGSGNEKLFF
TRBJ2-1	.	TRBV11-2	.	TGTGCCAGCAGCTTAGGGAGAGGGTCCTACAATGAGCAGTTCTTC	CASSLGRGSYNEQFF
TRBJ1-4	.	TRBV30	.	TGTGCCTGGAGTTCGTATACAACTAATGAAAAACTGTTTTTT	CAWSSYTTNEKLFF
TRBJ2-3	.	TRBV5-4	.	TGTGCCAGCAGCTTGTGGGGGCCTCAATACACAGATACGCAGTATTTT	CASSLWGPQYTDTQYF
TRBJ1-2	.	TRBV11-2	TRBD1	TGTGCCAGCAGCTTGACAGGGGACTATGGCTACACCTTC	CASSLTGDYGYTF
TRBJ1-2	.	TRBV25-1	TRBD1	TGTGCCAGCGGAGGGGGCAGGGGCTATGGCTACACCTTC	CASGGGRGYGYTF
TRBJ1-3	.	TRBV9	TRBD1	TGTGCCAGCAGCGGCGCGCCACGGACAGGGGGCTCTGGAAACACCATATATTTT	CASSGAPRTGGSGNTIYF
TRBJ1-2	few	TRBV9	.	TGTGCCAGCAGCGTAGACCAGGGGAATTATGGCTACACCTTC	CASSVDQGNYGYTF
TRBJ1-3	few	TRBV19	.	TGTGCCAGTAGGGTTGCTACATGGAGCTCTGGAAACACCATATATTTT	CASRVATWSSGNTIYF
TRBJ1-4	.	TRBV9	.	TGTGCCAGCAGCGCCGCCTTAGGAGGTGGGGAAAAACTGTTTTTT	CASSAALGGGEKLFF
TRBJ1-6	.	TRBV18	TRBD1	TGTGCCAGCCATACGGGACAGCTCGGCCTAACCAATTCACCCCTCCACTTT	CASHTGQLGLTNSPLHF
TRBJ1-6	.	TRBV4-1	.	TGCGCCAGCAGCCAAACGGTTTCACCCCTCCACTTT	CASSQTVSPLHF
TRBJ1-1	.	TRBV5-1	TRBD1	TGCGCCAGCAGCTTGGACAAGACAGGGCGGACTGAAGCTTTCTTT	CASSLDKTGRTEAFF
TRBJ2-3	.	TRBV5-1	TRBD2	TGCGCCAGCAGCTTGGTAGCGGGGGGGCCAGATACGCAGTATTTT	CASSLVAGGPDTQYF
TRBJ1-2	.	TRBV19	TRBD1	TGTGCCAGTAGTATGCTTCCGGGACAGAGGAGTGGCTACACCTTC	CASSMLPGQRSGYTF
TRBJ1-2	.	TRBV10-2	.	TGCGCCAGCAGCCCGACAGATTTCAACTATGGCTACACCTTC	CASSPTDFNYGYTF
TRBJ1-1	.	TRBV7-3	TRBD1	TGTGCCAGCAGCACGGGGACAGGGAGCACTGAAGCTTTCTTT	CASSTGTGSTEAFF
TRBJ1-2	.	TRBV12-3/TRBV12-4	TRBD1	TGTGCCAGCAGCCTCCGGGACAGGGAGATCCGATTATTT	CASSLRDREIRLF
TRBJ2-1	.	TRBV2	TRBD1	TGTGCCAGCATTGGACAGGGGGCCTTCAACAAGTTCTTC	CASIGQGAFNKFF
TRBJ2-2	few	TRBV6-5	.	TGTGCCAGCAGCATACAGGGTAGTTGGCCCGGGGAGCTGTTTTTT	CASSIQGSWPGELFF
TRBJ1-1	.	TRBV19	.	TGTGCCAGTAGTATGCGGAACATGAACACTGAAGCTTTCTTT	CASSMRNMNTEAFF
TRBJ1-1	few	TRBV6-5	.	TGTGCCAGCAGTTCGACCCGCGGGAACACTGAAGCTTTCTTT	CASSSTRGNTEAFF
TRBJ2-3	.	TRBV12-5	TRBD1	TGTGCTAGTGGTCCGGGAGACAGGGGGCCCCTTGATCCGCAGTATTTT	CASGPGDRGPLDPQYF
TRBJ1-1	.	TRBV3-1/TRBV3-2	.	TGTGCCAGCAGCCAAGGGGTGGGAGGTGTGGTCATGAACACTGAAGCTTTCTTT	CASSQGVGGVVMNTEAFF
TRBJ1-1	.	TRBV18	.	TGTGCCAGCTCACCTAATCAGGGCACTGAAGCTTTCTTT	CASSPNQGTEAFF
TRBJ2-2	once	TRBV2	TRBD2	TGTGCCAGCAGTGCAGCGGGGGGGAACACCGGGGAGCTGTTTTTT	CASSAAGGNTGELFF
TRBJ2-1	once	TRBV6-5	.	TGTGCCAGCAGCCAAAAATCGGGAGCCTACAATGAGCAGTTCTTC	CASSQKSGAYNEQFF
TRBJ1-2	.	TRBV9	.	TGTGCCAGCAGCGGCCAACTAATTGACTATGGCTACACCTTC	CASSGQLIDYGYTF
TRBJ2-5	.	TRBV9	TRBD1	TGTGCCAGCAGCGATGGACAGGAAGAGACCCAGTACTTC	CASSDGQEETQYF
TRBJ1-6	.	TRBV19	.	TGTGCCAGTAGTATGGTAGACCAGGGGTGGAATTCACCCCTCCACTTT	CASSMVDQGWNSPLHF
TRBJ1-1	once	TRBV5-1	.	TGCGCCAGCAGCTTGGAGGGCCAGGGGACTGAAGCTTTCTTT	CASSLEGQGTEAFF
TRBJ2-3	.	TRBV5-1	TRBD2	TGCGCCAGCAGCGTAGCGGGACTAGCGGACACAGATACGCAGTATTTT	CASSVAGLADTDTQYF
TRBJ2-5	.	TRBV10-2	TRBD2	TGCGCCAGCACCGGCGGGGGAGAGACCCAGTACTTC	CASTGGGETQYF
TRBJ1-1	.	TRBV7-2	TRBD1	TGTGCCAGCAGCTTATTGGGACAGGGGTTAAACACTGAAGCTTTCTTT	CASSLLGQGLNTEAFF
TRBJ1-5	.	TRBV27	TRBD1	TGTGCCAGCAGTAAGTGGGACAGGGTGGACAATCAGCCCCAGCATTTT	CASSKWDRVDNQPQHF
TRBJ2-3	.	TRBV5-1	TRBD2	TGCGCCAGCAGCTCCCTAACTAGCGGGGGGACAGATACGCAGTATTTT	CASSSLTSGGTDTQYF
TRBJ1-2	once	TRBV6-6	.	TGTGCCAGCACCTACGTCAGGGGAGACTATGGCTACACCTTC	CASTYVRGDYGYTF
TRBJ2-3	.	TRBV2	.	TGTGCCAGCAGTGAAGAGGGTAGCGCGCAGTATTTT	CASSEEGSAQYF
TRBJ1-2	.	TRBV15	TRBD1	TGTGCCACCAGCAGAGAGGTCAGGGGGGCCTATGGCTACACCTTC	CATSREVRGAYGYTF
TRBJ1-1	.	TRBV10-3	.	TGTGCCATCAGCGCCCGACAGAAGAACACTGAAGCTTTCTTT	CAISARQKNTEAFF
TRBJ2-1	.	TRBV24-1	TRBD2	TGTGCCACCAGTGACCCCGGGACTAGCGTCAATGAGCAGTTCTTC	CATSDPGTSVNEQFF
TRBJ2-1	.	TRBV3-1/TRBV3-2	.	TGTGCCAGCAGCCAGACGGGAGACAATTACAATGAGCAGTTCTTC	CASSQTGDNYNEQFF
TRBJ2-1	.	TRBV5-6	TRBD2	TGTGCCAGCAGCTGGACCGGGACTAGCGGTTACAATGAGCAGTTCTTC	CASSWTGTSGYNEQFF
TRBJ1-5	.	TRBV10-3	.	TGTGCCATCAGTGATCCAGGGAAAAGCAATCAGCCCCAGCATTTT	CAISDPGKSNQPQHF
TRBJ1-3	.	TRBV30	.	TGTGCCTGGCTAAATGGAAACACCATATATTTT	CAWLNGNTIYF